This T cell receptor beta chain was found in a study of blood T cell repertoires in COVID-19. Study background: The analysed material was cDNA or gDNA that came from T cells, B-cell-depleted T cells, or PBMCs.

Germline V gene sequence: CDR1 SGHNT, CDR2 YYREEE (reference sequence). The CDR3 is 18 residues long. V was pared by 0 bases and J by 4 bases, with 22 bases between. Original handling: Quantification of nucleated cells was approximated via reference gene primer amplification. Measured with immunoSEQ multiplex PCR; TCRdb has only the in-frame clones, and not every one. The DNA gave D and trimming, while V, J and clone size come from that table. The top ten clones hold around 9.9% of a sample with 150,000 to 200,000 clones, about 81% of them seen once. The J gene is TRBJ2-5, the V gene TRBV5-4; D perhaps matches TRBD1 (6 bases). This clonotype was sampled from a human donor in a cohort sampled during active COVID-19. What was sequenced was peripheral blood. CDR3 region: CASSLGLPGARDGETQYF. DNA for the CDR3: TGTGCCAGCAGCTTGGGTTTACCAGGGGCGAGGGATGGAGAGACCCAGTACTTC.